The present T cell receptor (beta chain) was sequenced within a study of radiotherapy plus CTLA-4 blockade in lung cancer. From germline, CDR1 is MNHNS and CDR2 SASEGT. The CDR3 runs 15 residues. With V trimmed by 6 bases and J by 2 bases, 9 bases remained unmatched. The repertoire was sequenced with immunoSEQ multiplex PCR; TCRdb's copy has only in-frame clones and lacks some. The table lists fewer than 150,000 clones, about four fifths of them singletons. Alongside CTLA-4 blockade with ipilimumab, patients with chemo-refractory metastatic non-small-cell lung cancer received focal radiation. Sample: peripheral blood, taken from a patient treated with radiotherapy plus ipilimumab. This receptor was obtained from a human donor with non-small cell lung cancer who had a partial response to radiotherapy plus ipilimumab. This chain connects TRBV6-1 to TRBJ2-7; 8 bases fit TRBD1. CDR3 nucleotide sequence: TGTGCCAGCAGCGAAAACGGACAGGGTACCTACGAGCAGTACTTC. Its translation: CASSENGQGTYEQYF.